These 14 T cell receptor beta chains were sequenced from one sample in a study of cytomegalovirus exposure and HLA in healthy donors. Primers: 60 Vbeta forward and 13 Jbeta reverse. The protocol was immunoSEQ multiplex PCR, while the TCRdb copy is restricted to in-frame clones and leaves out a portion. The data hold roughly 190,000 clones, with over 80% observed a single time. The sequencing input was PBMCs. These receptors were obtained from a man aged 30-40 years in good health and CMV-seronegative.

The chain links TRBV28 to TRBJ2-1; D unresolved. This CDR3 is 14 amino acids long. The V and J ends lost 4 bases and 4 bases respectively, with 11 bases between them. Germline CDR1 reads MDHEN; CDR2 reads SYDVKM. CDR3 loop: CASSYSIPYNEQFF. As DNA, the CDR3 is TGTGCCAGCAGTTACTCCATCCCGTACAATGAGCAGTTCTTC.

The chain has TRBV27 and TRBJ2-1; the D is unclear. Germline V gene lookup returns CDR1 MNHEY and CDR2 SMNVEV (reference sequence). CDR3 length: 15 residues. V gave up 5 bases and J gave up 7 bases, with 18 bases separating them. For the CDR3, the DNA is TGTGCCAGCAGTCTAAGACAATCCCGACGGAATGAGCAGTTCTTC. This translates into CASSLRQSRRNEQFF.

The chain carries TRBV19 and TRBJ2-6; D is ambiguous. Trimming removed 3 bases from V and 1 base from J, with 4 bases in between. From germline, CDR1 is LNHDA and CDR2 SQIVND (reference sequence). The CDR3 spans 14 residues. CDR3 sequence: CASSIGSGANVLTF. CDR3 nucleotide sequence: TGTGCCAGTAGTATCGGTTCTGGGGCCAACGTCCTGACTTTC.

The chain recombines TRBV5-1 with TRBJ1-1, with 7 bases lining up with TRBD1. V lost 4 bases, J lost 8 bases, and 8 bases stayed unmatched. Germline V CDR1 and CDR2: SGHRS, YFSETQ. This CDR3 spans 13 amino acids. The chain's CDR3 is CASSTRQGTEAFF. DNA for the CDR3: TGCGCCAGCAGCACGAGACAGGGCACCGAAGCTTTCTTT.

The rearrangement joins TRBV7-2 to TRBJ1-1, with D hard to call. This CDR3 spans 14 amino acids. Between the trimmed V and J ends, which lost 7 bases and 1 base, there was a span of 13 bases. From germline, CDR1 is SGHTA and CDR2 FQGNSA. The CDR3 bases are TGTGCCAGCAACCTTGGCGGAACGAACACTGAAGCTTTCTTT. This gives the protein CASNLGGTNTEAFF.

The chain carries TRBV5-6 and TRBJ1-6, with TRBD1 as a possible D gene (5 bases). Germline V gene lookup returns CDR1 SGHDT and CDR2 YYEEEE. The CDR3 sequence is 17 residues long. The V gene lost 6 bases and the J gene lost 2 bases, with 18 bases spanning the gap. This chain's CDR3 is CASTYLGGVTYNSPLHF. CDR3 nucleotides: TGTGCCAGCACCTACCTGGGGGGGGTGACCTATAATTCACCCCTCCACTTT.

The chain combines TRBV6-5 with TRBJ2-7; TRBD2 agrees at 8 bases. CDR1 is MNHEY, CDR2 SVGAGI, per germline. Trimming cost V 8 bases and J 0 bases; bases outside gene matches: 9. The CDR3 loop spans 15 amino acids. CDR3 region: CASSPHGGGSYEQYF. The CDR3 DNA follows: TGTGCCAGCTCCCCCCACGGGGGGGGCTCCTACGAGCAGTACTTC.

The V and J genes are TRBV5-6 and TRBJ2-2, with 11 bases that match TRBD2. CDR3 length equals 17 residues. Germline V gives CDR1 SGHDT, CDR2 YYEEEE. V lost 3 bases, J lost 1 base, and 5 bases stayed unmatched. In nucleotides, the CDR3 is TGTGCCAGCAGCTCATCTCTAGCGGGAGGGAACACCGGGGAGCTGTTTTTT. Translating gives CASSSSLAGGNTGELFF.

This chain connects TRBV15 to TRBJ1-3, with unresolved D. V was clipped by 0 bases and J by 3 bases, with 3 bases between them. CDR3 length equals 13 residues. Germline CDR1 and CDR2: LNHNV and YYDKDF (reference sequence). The CDR3 DNA reads TGTGCCACCAGCAGAGACATTGGAAACACCATATATTTT. Translated: CATSRDIGNTIYF.

The chain couples TRBV4-2 to TRBJ1-1; D not certain. Looked up from germline, CDR1 is LGHNA and CDR2 is YNFKEQ. The CDR3 runs to 15 residues. The V end was cut by 1 base, the J end by 0 bases, with 9 bases between. In DNA form, the CDR3 reads TGTGCCAGCAGCCAAGGGAGCGGGATGAACACTGAAGCTTTCTTT. It yields the protein CASSQGSGMNTEAFF.

The rearrangement joins TRBV6-1 to TRBJ2-1; D might be TRBD2 (5 bases). From germline, CDR1 is MNHNS and CDR2 SASEGT. This CDR3 is built from 16 residues. Trimming took off 3 bases at V and 1 base at J, with 13 bases between the two ends. Written as DNA, the CDR3 is TGTGCCAGCAGTGATGAGGGCCCCGATTCCTACAATGAGCAGTTCTTC. Translating gives CASSDEGPDSYNEQFF.

This sequence joins TRBV5-1 and TRBJ2-5; 9 bases agree with TRBD2. Germline V gene data show CDR1 as SGHRS and CDR2 as YFSETQ. The V and J ends lost 1 base and 1 base, in that order; junction bases with no gene match: 2. There are 15 residues in the CDR3. Here the CDR3 reads CASSLLAGVQETQYF. DNA for the CDR3: TGCGCCAGCAGCTTGTTAGCGGGGGTCCAAGAGACCCAGTACTTC.

This chain joins TRBV2 and TRBJ2-2; possibly TRBD2 for D (7 bases). Trimming took 4 bases from V and 0 from J, leaving 12 bases between them. The CDR3 consists of 16 residues. Germline lookup yields CDR1 SNHLY and CDR2 FYNNEI. CDR3 sequence: CASSVRGAPNTGELFF. The CDR3, as DNA: TGTGCCAGCAGTGTACGGGGGGCACCGAACACCGGGGAGCTGTTTTTT. The whole variable domain, filled in from reference TRBV2 and TRBJ2-2, reads EPEVTQTPSHQVTQMGQEVILRCVPISNHLYFYWYRQILGQKVEFLVSFYNNEISEKSEIFDDQFSVERPDGSNFTLKIRSTKLEDSAMYFCASSVRGAPNTGELFFGEGSRLTVL.

The chain carries TRBV27 and TRBJ1-2, with unresolved D. The V gene's germline CDR1 is MNHEY and CDR2 SMNVEV (reference sequence). The CDR3 loop spans 14 amino acids. Trimming stripped 7 bases from V and 13 bases from J, with 25 bases between. The CDR3 loop is CASTARGRDMAITF. Written as DNA, the CDR3 is TGTGCCAGCACCGCTAGAGGGAGGGATATGGCTATCACCTTC.